This is a list of T cell receptor beta chains from one sample in a study of T cell responses to AZD1222 COVID-19 vaccine. Libraries were prepared by immunoSEQ multiplex PCR; TCRdb keeps only in-frame clonotypes and omits some of them. The sample consists of 15,000 or so clones, less than 90% of them appearing once. The sequencing here drew on peripheral blood, taken 28 days after the second AZD1222 dose. These receptors all come from an adult who received the AZD1222 COVID-19 vaccine. CDR3s include the opening cysteine and the closing phenylalanine or tryptophan. Fields, in order: D gene, V gene, clone size, J gene, CDR3 DNA, CDR3 protein. The D gene is left open where the match is weak. Not every row has a clone size; where given, it reads once, few, many or a size class.

>-|TRBV14|-|TRBJ1-3
TGTGCCAGCAGCCACGAGGGGGGGACCATATATTTT
CASSHEGGTIYF
>TRBD2|TRBV7-2|-|TRBJ2-7
TGTGCCAGCAGCTTAGGTAGGCAGCGGGGTCTCTCCTACGAGCAGTACTTC
CASSLGRQRGLSYEQYF
>-|TRBV6-5|-|TRBJ1-2
TGTGCCAGCAGCCTGTCCCGGGGGTCCTATGGCTACACCTTC
CASSLSRGSYGYTF
>-|TRBV28|few|TRBJ2-3
TGTGCCAGCAGTCCGCTTCAGACTAGCACAGATACGCAGTATTTT
CASSPLQTSTDTQYF
>TRBD1|TRBV4-1|once|TRBJ2-5
TGCGCCAGCAGCCAAGGGCGGACAGGGGCCGCCTCCCAGTACTTC
CASSQGRTGAASQYF
>-|TRBV29-1|-|TRBJ1-2
TGCAGCGGGGGTGCACAGAGCGGGTTCCAACTCTTC
CSGGAQSGFQLF
>-|TRBV7-3|once|TRBJ2-7
TGTGCCAGCAGCTTAAGTGCACAGGGATCCCACGAGCAGTACTTC
CASSLSAQGSHEQYF
>-|TRBV18|-|TRBJ2-7
TGTGCCAGCTCACAGGCCAGGGGCTACGAGCAGTACTTC
CASSQARGYEQYF
>-|TRBV27|once|TRBJ2-1
TGTGCCAGCAGTTACCTTCTAGGGGGACCTAACAATGAGCAGTTCTTC
CASSYLLGGPNNEQFF
>TRBD1|TRBV5-1|few|TRBJ1-2
TGCGCCAGCAGAACGACAGGGGAAGGCTATGGCTACACCTTC
CASRTTGEGYGYTF
>TRBD1|TRBV9|-|TRBJ1-5
TGTGCCAGCAACCGACAGGGGGGCAATCAGCCCCAGCATTTT
CASNRQGGNQPQHF
>-|TRBV7-2|-|TRBJ2-1
TGTGCCAGCAGCTTAATCGCGACAACAAACAATGAGCAGTTCTTC
CASSLIATTNNEQFF
>-|TRBV29-1|few|TRBJ2-7
TGCAGCGTTGGACGGGGGGACAGCGAGCAGTACTTC
CSVGRGDSEQYF
>TRBD1|TRBV12-3/TRBV12-4|-|TRBJ1-2
TGTGCCAGCCACGTAGGGACAGGGAGTGGCTACACCTTC
CASHVGTGSGYTF
>-|TRBV9|once|TRBJ2-1
TGTGCCAGCAGCGTAGACAGGGCAAATGAGCAGTTCTTC
CASSVDRANEQFF
>-|TRBV7-2|once|TRBJ2-3
TGTGCCAGCAGCTTCGGGGGGCCTGATACGCAGTATTTT
CASSFGGPDTQYF
>-|TRBV28|once|TRBJ1-4
TGTGCCACCGAGGACAGAGATGAAAAACTGTTTTTT
CATEDRDEKLFF
>-|TRBV19|-|TRBJ1-4
TGTGCCAGCTCTGACAGTAGGGAAAAACTGTTTTTT
CASSDSREKLFF
>-|TRBV7-7|-|TRBJ2-5
TGTGCTAGCAGCCGAGGGAACCAAGAGACCCAGTACTTC
CASSRGNQETQYF
>TRBD2|TRBV9|-|TRBJ2-1
TGTGCCAGCAGTAGAGAGGCCGGGACTAGCGGGGATGAGCAGTTCTTC
CASSREAGTSGDEQFF
>-|TRBV28|-|TRBJ1-1
TGTGCCAGCAGTTTAAGCAAGAGGGAAGCTTTCTTT
CASSLSKREAFF
>-|TRBV27|-|TRBJ1-6
TGTGCCAGCACCCTGAACGGGGAGGGTACGACACCCCTCCACTTT
CASTLNGEGTTPLHF
>-|TRBV7-3|-|TRBJ2-6
TGTGCCAGCAGCTTGACAGGCTACTCTGGGGCCAACGTCCTGACTTTC
CASSLTGYSGANVLTF
>-|TRBV9|-|TRBJ2-5
TGTGCCAGCAGCGTAGACCCAAGGAAAGAGACCCAGTACTTC
CASSVDPRKETQYF
>-|TRBV19|-|TRBJ2-1
TGTGCCAGTAGCAACCTTTTAGAACAGTTCTTC
CASSNLLEQFF
>-|TRBV5-1|few|TRBJ1-2
TGCGCCAGCAGCTCCTCGGGAGCCCGCAACTATGGCTACACCTTC
CASSSSGARNYGYTF
>TRBD1|TRBV2|-|TRBJ1-1
TGTGCCAGCAAATCTAAGGAGACAGGGGACACTGAAGCTTTCTTT
CASKSKETGDTEAFF
>-|TRBV11-1|-|TRBJ1-1
TGTGCCAGCAGCTTAGTCGGGGTCGGAACTGAAGCTTTCTTT
CASSLVGVGTEAFF
>-|TRBV6-6|once|TRBJ1-5
TGTGCCAGCAGAATGCAGGGAGGTCAGCCCCAGCATTTT
CASRMQGGQPQHF
>TRBD2|TRBV7-9|-|TRBJ2-2
TGTGCCAGCAGCTATAGCGGGAGAAACACCGGGGAGCTGTTTTTT
CASSYSGRNTGELFF
>-|TRBV4-1|-|TRBJ1-5
TGCGCCAGCAGCCAAGCCCGGAATCAGCCCCAGCATTTT
CASSQARNQPQHF
>-|TRBV19|-|TRBJ2-6
TGTGCCAGTAGTATACCCGGGGCAAGCTCTGGGGCCAACGTCCTGACTTTC
CASSIPGASSGANVLTF
>TRBD2|TRBV5-1|-|TRBJ2-3
TGCGCCAGCAGCTTTGGGGTAGCGGGAGGTTTCAGGGCAGATACGCAGTATTTT
CASSFGVAGGFRADTQYF
>TRBD2|TRBV5-1|-|TRBJ2-3
TGCGCCAGCAGTTCCCTAGCGGGGGGCACAGATACGCAGTATTTT
CASSSLAGGTDTQYF
>TRBD1|TRBV4-3|-|TRBJ1-4
TGCGCCAGCAGCCAAGGGGACAGGGGAAATAATGAAAAACTGTTTTTT
CASSQGDRGNNEKLFF
>TRBD1|TRBV19|once|TRBJ1-1
TGTGCCAGTAGGAGACAGGGGATCCCGAACACTGAAGCTTTCTTT
CASRRQGIPNTEAFF
>-|TRBV7-7|-|TRBJ2-2
TGTGCTAGCAGCTCGGGATTCACCGGGGAGCTGTTTTTT
CASSSGFTGELFF
>-|TRBV6-5|-|TRBJ1-6
TGTGCCAGCAGTAATATTGCCCAGAATTCACCCCTCCACTTT
CASSNIAQNSPLHF
>-|TRBV21-1|-|TRBJ2-2
TGTGCCAGCAGCCCAAAGCTCCGGGGGAACACCGGGGAGCTGTTTTTT
CASSPKLRGNTGELFF
>-|TRBV7-3|few|TRBJ2-2
TGTGCCAGCAGCTTAGCAGGTCAAACCGGGGAGCTGTTTTTT
CASSLAGQTGELFF
>-|TRBV7-9|-|TRBJ1-2
TGTGCCAGCAGCGCCGACGGTATATATGGCTACACCTTC
CASSADGIYGYTF
>-|TRBV7-2|-|TRBJ2-7
TGTGCCAGCAGCGCCCCCGACACGACGGGAATCTACGAGCAGTACTTC
CASSAPDTTGIYEQYF
>TRBD2|TRBV7-2|-|TRBJ2-5
TGTGCCAGCAGTTCTTTCGGGACTAGCGGGGGGGCCTCTCGGGAGACCCAGTACTTC
CASSSFGTSGGASRETQYF
>-|TRBV19|-|TRBJ2-7
TGTGCCAGTAGTATAGCCCCAGCCAGGCAAGCCGAGCAGTACTTC
CASSIAPARQAEQYF
>-|TRBV5-8|-|TRBJ1-5
TGTGCCAGCAGCGACCGCCTCAATCAGCCCCAGCATTTT
CASSDRLNQPQHF
>TRBD1|TRBV9|-|TRBJ2-1
TGTGCCAGCAGCCCGAGGACAGGGGAGCAGTTCTTC
CASSPRTGEQFF
>TRBD1|TRBV5-8|-|TRBJ1-2
TGTGCCAGCAGTCGGACAGGGGTCATAAAGGAAGGCTACACCTTC
CASSRTGVIKEGYTF
>-|TRBV27|-|TRBJ1-1
TGTGCCAGCAGACACTCCCGGAGGACATTGAACACTGAAGCTTTCTTT
CASRHSRRTLNTEAFF
>TRBD2|TRBV5-4|-|TRBJ2-4
TGTGCCAGCAGCCAGGCCCAACTAGCGGGGAGAGCCAAAAACATTCAGTACTTC
CASSQAQLAGRAKNIQYF
>-|TRBV7-8|-|TRBJ1-5
TGTGCCAGCAGCCCAGACCGAATGCCCATTAATTCGAACAAACAGCCCCAGCATTTT
CASSPDRMPINSNKQPQHF
>-|TRBV19|-|TRBJ1-5
TGTGCCAGTAGTCAGGGGAAGAAGCAGCCCCAGCATTTT
CASSQGKKQPQHF
>-|TRBV5-8|-|TRBJ2-4
TGTGCCAGCAGCGTGGGCCTTGGAACAGCAAACATTCAGTACTTC
CASSVGLGTANIQYF
>TRBD2|TRBV24-1|-|TRBJ2-1
TGTGCCACGTCGGGAGGCGCCTACAATGAGCAGTTCTTC
CATSGGAYNEQFF
>-|TRBV27|-|TRBJ1-2
TGTGCCAGCAGGGGGGGACATTTCCCCGCGCATGGCTACACCTTC
CASRGGHFPAHGYTF
>TRBD1|TRBV29-1|-|TRBJ1-5
TGCAGCGTTCCGGGACAGGGGAAGTCTCAGCCCCAGCATTTT
CSVPGQGKSQPQHF